This T cell receptor beta chain emerged from a study of cytomegalovirus exposure and HLA in healthy donors. For this clone: Its antigen remains unknown.

Germline V lookup: CDR1 MNHNY, CDR2 SVGAGI (reference sequence). J lost 7 bases, V lost 5 bases, and 8 bases had no gene match. CDR3 length: 13 residues. The PCR ran on 60 Vbeta and 13 Jbeta primers. Profiled with immunoSEQ multiplex PCR; TCRdb holds only in-frame clones, not every one. The data contain 150,000 to 200,000 clones, 62% of them seen just once; the ten biggest clones take up roughly 2.9%. Findings of the study overall: The analysis excluded some indistinguishable V segments, including TRBV6-2 and TRBV6-3.

This clonotype was obtained from a man aged 40-50 years in good health and CMV-seronegative. The specimen sequenced was PBMCs. The rearrangement links TRBV6-6 to TRBJ2-7; 7 bases line up with TRBD1. CDR3 sequence (DNA): TGTGCCAGCAGTCAGATACAGGGGTGGGAGCAGTACTTC. This translates into CASSQIQGWEQYF.